Below, 26 T cell receptor beta chains from the same sample are listed, as sequenced in a study of cytomegalovirus exposure and HLA in healthy donors. Here immunoSEQ multiplex PCR was the method, and the copy in TCRdb shows in-frame clones only, minus some. The sample shows over 100,000 clones, 75% to 90% of them seen only once. The sequenced sample was PBMCs. The source of these receptors is a young woman in good health and CMV-seronegative.

The chain combines TRBV30 with TRBJ1-1; weak D call: TRBD1 (6 bases). The germline gives CDR1 GTSNPN, CDR2 SVGIG (reference sequence). This CDR3 is 15 amino acids long. V shed 4 bases and J shed 1 base, with 16 bases lying between them. The DNA for the CDR3 is TGTGCCTGGACAATCCCTCAGGACAGGAACACTGAAGCTTTCTTT. Its protein is CAWTIPQDRNTEAFF. Using reference TRBV30 and TRBJ1-1 for the parts outside the CDR3, the full variable domain is SQTIHQWPATLVQPVGSPLSLECTVEGTSNPNLYWYRQAAGRGLQLLFYSVGIGQISSEVPQNLSASRPQDRQFILSSKKLLLSDSGFYLCAWTIPQDRNTEAFFGQGTRLTVV.

The rearrangement links TRBV5-4 to TRBJ2-2, with 12 bases fitting TRBD2. CDR3 size: 16 residues. V lost 4 bases and J lost 6; bases outside the gene matches: 7. Germline loops: CDR1 SGHNT, CDR2 YYREEE (reference sequence). The CDR3 DNA sequence: TGTGCCAGCAGCCCCAGGACTAGCGGGGTCCCCGGGGAGCTGTTTTTT. Translating gives CASSPRTSGVPGELFF.

The chain combines TRBV6-6 with TRBJ1-2, with a tentative D call TRBD1 (5 bases). The CDR3 has 11 amino acids. V lost 4 bases and J 6 bases, leaving 6 bases between the germline ends. Per the germline V gene, CDR1 is MNHNY and CDR2 is SVGAGI (reference sequence). CDR3 in DNA: TGTGCCAGCAGTTTCAGGGATGGCTACACCTTC. It encodes CASSFRDGYTF.

This clone was detected once. V and J are TRBV6-5 and TRBJ1-1; TRBD1 aligns across 8 bases. Germline V lookup: CDR1 MNHEY, CDR2 SVGAGI. The CDR3 has 15 residues. Trimming removed 5 bases from V and 4 bases from J; junction bases left unmatched: 9. CDR3 protein: CASSPRQGPATEAFF. In DNA, the CDR3 is TGTGCCAGCAGTCCCCGACAGGGGCCAGCCACTGAAGCTTTCTTT.

The gene calls are TRBV6-6 and TRBJ1-2; TRBD1 might be the D (5 bases). The germline V gene encodes CDR1 MNHNY and CDR2 SVGAGI (reference sequence). V was shortened by 0 bases and J by 4 bases, with 12 bases between the two germline ends. This CDR3 contains 15 residues. CDR3 in DNA: TGTGCCAGCAGTTACTCGATTACAGGATCCTATGGCTACACCTTC. Translated, it gives CASSYSITGSYGYTF.

The chain couples TRBV18 to TRBJ1-3, with D possibly being TRBD1 (6 bases). The V end lost 4 bases, the J end lost 0 bases, and 13 bases lay between the germline ends. Germline values: CDR1 KGHSH, CDR2 LQKENI. The CDR3 is 16 amino acids. CDR3 nucleotides: TGTGCCAGCTCACAGACAGGCCTAGCCTCTGGAAACACCATATATTTT. Amino acids: CASSQTGLASGNTIYF.

V and J are TRBV7-3 and TRBJ2-1; the match to TRBD2 covers 11 bases. This CDR3 comprises 13 residues. V lost 5 bases to trimming and J lost 9 bases; unmatched junction nucleotides: 3. Germline-derived CDR1 and CDR2 are SGHTA and FQGTGA. DNA for the CDR3: TGTGCCAGCAGCCCCGGGACTAGCGGTGAGCAGTTCTTC. Residues: CASSPGTSGEQFF. The complete variable domain, with remaining parts taken from reference TRBV7-3 and TRBJ2-1, reads GAGVSQTPSNKVTEKGKYVELRCDPISGHTALYWYRQSLGQGPEFLIYFQGTGAADDSGLPNDRFFAVRPEGSVSTLKIQRTERGDSAVYLCASSPGTSGEQFFGPGTRLTVL.

This chain joins TRBV9 and TRBJ1-5; D may be TRBD1 (5 bases). Germline V gives CDR1 SGDLS, CDR2 YYNGEE. V lost 10 bases, J lost 2 bases, and 10 bases lay in between. The CDR3 has 12 amino acids. The chain's CDR3 is CASGDGNQPQHF. CDR3 DNA: TGTGCCTCGGGGGATGGCAATCAGCCCCAGCATTTT.

V gene TRBV6-5 combines with J gene TRBJ2-5, with 11 nucleotides matching TRBD2. V shed 5 bases and J 5 bases; nucleotides not matched to a gene: 4. This CDR3 region has 14 residues. Germline V CDR1 and CDR2: MNHEY, SVGAGI. CDR3 amino acids: CASSTTSGGETQYF. CDR3 coding DNA: TGTGCCAGCAGTACAACTAGCGGGGGTGAGACCCAGTACTTC.

The V gene is TRBV9, the J gene TRBJ1-2, with 7 nucleotides matching TRBD1. The germline V gene has CDR1 SGDLS and CDR2 YYNGEE. Losses at the gene ends were 3 bases for V and 2 bases for J; bases not matched to a gene: 7. CDR3 size: 15 residues. CDR3 residues: CASSELGGANYGYTF. The CDR3 region has the DNA TGTGCCAGCAGCGAACTAGGGGGCGCAAACTATGGCTACACCTTC.

The chain carries TRBV6-5 and TRBJ2-4; TRBD1 might be the D (6 bases). Germline values: CDR1 MNHEY, CDR2 SVGAGI. The germline V and J ends were trimmed by 5 bases and 3 bases, with 14 bases remaining between them. The CDR3 sequence is 15 residues long. The CDR3 loop reads CASSPRGLGKNIQYF. DNA of the CDR3: TGTGCCAGCAGTCCCAGGGGATTGGGCAAAAACATTCAGTACTTC.

The chain recombines TRBV7-2 with TRBJ2-3; 8 nucleotides agree with TRBD2. CDR1 and CDR2 from the germline V gene are SGHTA and FQGNSA. This CDR3 comprises 15 residues. V shed 2 bases and J 2 bases; nucleotides not matched to a gene: 3. The CDR3 nucleotides are TGTGCCAGCAGCTTACAGCGGGGGAACACAGATACGCAGTATTTT. Translated: CASSLQRGNTDTQYF.

The chain recombines TRBV9 with TRBJ1-1; TRBD1 matches at 10 bases. This CDR3 comprises 13 residues. The V and J ends lost 4 bases and 4 bases, in that order; junction bases with no gene match: 1. CDR1 and CDR2 (germline): SGDLS, YYNGEE. CDR3 amino acids: CASSWTGGTEAFF. The CDR3 bases are TGTGCCAGCAGCTGGACAGGGGGCACTGAAGCTTTCTTT.

The chain has TRBV10-1 and TRBJ2-1; 8 nucleotides match TRBD2. CDR3 length: 16 residues. Germline-derived CDR1 and CDR2 are WNHNN and SYGVQD (reference sequence). V gave up 0 bases and J gave up 1 base; unmatched junction bases: 2. This chain's CDR3 is CASSESVAGSYNEQFF. CDR3 coding DNA: TGCGCCAGCAGTGAGTCGGTAGCGGGATCCTACAATGAGCAGTTCTTC.

This clone was counted only a few times. The CDR3 region is CASSLGRAGNSPLHF. In DNA form, the CDR3 reads TGTGCCAGCAGTTTGGGCAGGGCTGGTAATTCACCCCTCCACTTT. V is TRBV27 and J is TRBJ1-6; perhaps TRBD1 as D (5 bases). The length of the CDR3 is 15 residues. The germline V gene has CDR1 MNHEY and CDR2 SMNVEV (reference sequence). The V end was cut by 3 bases, the J end by 6 bases, with 12 bases between.

The V and J genes are TRBV6-1 and TRBJ1-5; D might be TRBD1 (5 bases). V was trimmed by 6 bases and J by 6 bases, leaving 15 bases between them. CDR1 and CDR2 from the germline V gene are MNHNS and SASEGT. The CDR3 sequence is 14 residues long. As DNA, the CDR3 is TGTGCCAGCAGGGGGACTGCCCTGACTCAGCCCCAGCATTTT. It yields the protein CASRGTALTQPQHF.

J is TRBJ2-7 and V is TRBV4-1, with 11 bases that match TRBD1. Germline CDR1 and CDR2: MGHRA and YSYEKL. Trimming took 4 bases from V and 2 from J; bases not matched to a gene: 7. The CDR3 covers 16 residues. CDR3 sequence (DNA): TGCGCCAGCAGCCGCGGGACAGGGGGGAACACCTACGAGCAGTACTTC. Its translation is CASSRGTGGNTYEQYF.

The rearrangement joins TRBV29-1 to TRBJ1-1; the D is unclear. The CDR3 runs 13 residues. V lost 7 bases to trimming and J lost 0 bases, with 12 bases between them. Germline V gene data show CDR1 as SQVTM and CDR2 as ANQGSEA. The chain's CDR3 is CSGGESMNTEAFF. In DNA, the CDR3 is TGCAGCGGCGGAGAGAGTATGAACACTGAAGCTTTCTTT.

V is TRBV19 and J is TRBJ2-7; 8 bases line up with TRBD2. Unmatched junction bases numbered 8, after V lost 5 bases and J lost 2 bases. Per the germline V gene, CDR1 is LNHDA and CDR2 is SQIVND (reference sequence). This CDR3 has 15 residues. The CDR3 DNA reads TGTGCCAGTAGTGTCTCTAGCGGGCGAACCTACGAGCAGTACTTC. This gives the protein CASSVSSGRTYEQYF.

The chain combines TRBV5-1 with TRBJ1-1; the D gene is possibly TRBD1 (6 bases). This CDR3 is 15 amino acids long. V lost 1 base and J lost 5, with 15 bases in between. The germline V gene encodes CDR1 SGHRS and CDR2 YFSETQ. The CDR3 coding sequence is TGCGCCAGCAGCTTGAGGGCAGGGGAAGGAACTGAAGCTTTCTTT. Its protein product is CASSLRAGEGTEAFF. Supplemented by reference TRBV5-1 and TRBJ1-1, the full variable domain reads KAGVTQTPRYLIKTRGQQVTLSCSPISGHRSVSWYQQTPGQGLQFLFEYFSETQRNKGNFPGRFSGRQFSNSRSEMNVSTLELGDSALYLCASSLRAGEGTEAFFGQGTRLTVV.

This clone was seen only a few times. The rearrangement uses TRBV18 and TRBJ1-6; D is unclear. Germline V lookup: CDR1 KGHSH, CDR2 LQKENI. The V and J ends lost 0 bases and 9 bases respectively, with 9 bases between them. The CDR3 runs to 14 residues. The CDR3 bases are TGTGCCAGCTCACCACCGTATCCGGGTTCACCCCTCCACTTT. It translates to CASSPPYPGSPLHF.

The table lists this clone with a count of one. The chain carries TRBV7-9 and TRBJ2-7, with TRBD1 matching 7 bases. Germline trimming cut 2 bases from V and 4 bases from J; bases unmatched to any gene: 5. This CDR3 region has 14 residues. In germline, CDR1 is SEHNR, CDR2 FQNEAQ (reference sequence). DNA for the CDR3: TGTGCCAGCAGCTTAAACGCAGGGGGATACGAGCAGTACTTC. It codes for CASSLNAGGYEQYF.

V gene TRBV19 combines with J gene TRBJ2-5; D perhaps matches TRBD1 (5 bases). V lost 8 bases, J lost 2 bases, and 12 bases lay in between. The CDR3 extends over 13 amino acids. Germline CDR1 and CDR2: LNHDA and SQIVND (reference sequence). CDR3 nucleotide sequence: TGTGCCAGTGGGCGACAGATTCAAGAGACCCAGTACTTC. Amino acids: CASGRQIQETQYF. Based on the CDR3 plus reference TRBV19 and TRBJ2-5, the full variable domain is DGGITQSPKYLFRKEGQNVTLSCEQNLNHDAMYWYRQDPGQGLRLIYYSQIVNDFQKGDIAEGYSVSREKKESFPLTVTSAQKNPTAFYLCASGRQIQETQYFGPGTRLLVL.

The rearrangement links TRBV12-5 to TRBJ1-5; 7 bases agree with TRBD1. This CDR3 is 14 amino acids long. J gave up 5 bases and V 5 bases, and 6 bases lay outside the gene matches. Germline CDR1 LGHNT, CDR2 FRNRAP. The CDR3 loop reads CASGPGGDHQPQHF. CDR3 DNA sequence: TGTGCTAGTGGTCCAGGGGGAGACCATCAGCCCCAGCATTTT.

The CDR3 loop is CASGGQVKYF. The CDR3 DNA reads TGTGCCAGCGGGGGACAGGTGAAGTATTTT. This rearrangement joins TRBV6-5 to TRBJ2-3; 8 bases fit TRBD1. Trimming cost V 8 bases and J 13 bases; bases outside gene matches: 5. CDR3 length equals 10 residues. Germline V lookup: CDR1 MNHEY, CDR2 SVGAGI.

This sequence joins TRBV7-2 and TRBJ2-7; D remains ambiguous. V was trimmed by 1 base and J by 5 bases, leaving 12 bases between them. Germline CDR1 reads SGHTA; CDR2 reads FQGNSA. The CDR3 covers 14 residues. The CDR3 spells CASSLDFGSHEQYF. In DNA form, the CDR3 reads TGTGCCAGCAGCTTAGACTTCGGGTCCCACGAGCAGTACTTC.